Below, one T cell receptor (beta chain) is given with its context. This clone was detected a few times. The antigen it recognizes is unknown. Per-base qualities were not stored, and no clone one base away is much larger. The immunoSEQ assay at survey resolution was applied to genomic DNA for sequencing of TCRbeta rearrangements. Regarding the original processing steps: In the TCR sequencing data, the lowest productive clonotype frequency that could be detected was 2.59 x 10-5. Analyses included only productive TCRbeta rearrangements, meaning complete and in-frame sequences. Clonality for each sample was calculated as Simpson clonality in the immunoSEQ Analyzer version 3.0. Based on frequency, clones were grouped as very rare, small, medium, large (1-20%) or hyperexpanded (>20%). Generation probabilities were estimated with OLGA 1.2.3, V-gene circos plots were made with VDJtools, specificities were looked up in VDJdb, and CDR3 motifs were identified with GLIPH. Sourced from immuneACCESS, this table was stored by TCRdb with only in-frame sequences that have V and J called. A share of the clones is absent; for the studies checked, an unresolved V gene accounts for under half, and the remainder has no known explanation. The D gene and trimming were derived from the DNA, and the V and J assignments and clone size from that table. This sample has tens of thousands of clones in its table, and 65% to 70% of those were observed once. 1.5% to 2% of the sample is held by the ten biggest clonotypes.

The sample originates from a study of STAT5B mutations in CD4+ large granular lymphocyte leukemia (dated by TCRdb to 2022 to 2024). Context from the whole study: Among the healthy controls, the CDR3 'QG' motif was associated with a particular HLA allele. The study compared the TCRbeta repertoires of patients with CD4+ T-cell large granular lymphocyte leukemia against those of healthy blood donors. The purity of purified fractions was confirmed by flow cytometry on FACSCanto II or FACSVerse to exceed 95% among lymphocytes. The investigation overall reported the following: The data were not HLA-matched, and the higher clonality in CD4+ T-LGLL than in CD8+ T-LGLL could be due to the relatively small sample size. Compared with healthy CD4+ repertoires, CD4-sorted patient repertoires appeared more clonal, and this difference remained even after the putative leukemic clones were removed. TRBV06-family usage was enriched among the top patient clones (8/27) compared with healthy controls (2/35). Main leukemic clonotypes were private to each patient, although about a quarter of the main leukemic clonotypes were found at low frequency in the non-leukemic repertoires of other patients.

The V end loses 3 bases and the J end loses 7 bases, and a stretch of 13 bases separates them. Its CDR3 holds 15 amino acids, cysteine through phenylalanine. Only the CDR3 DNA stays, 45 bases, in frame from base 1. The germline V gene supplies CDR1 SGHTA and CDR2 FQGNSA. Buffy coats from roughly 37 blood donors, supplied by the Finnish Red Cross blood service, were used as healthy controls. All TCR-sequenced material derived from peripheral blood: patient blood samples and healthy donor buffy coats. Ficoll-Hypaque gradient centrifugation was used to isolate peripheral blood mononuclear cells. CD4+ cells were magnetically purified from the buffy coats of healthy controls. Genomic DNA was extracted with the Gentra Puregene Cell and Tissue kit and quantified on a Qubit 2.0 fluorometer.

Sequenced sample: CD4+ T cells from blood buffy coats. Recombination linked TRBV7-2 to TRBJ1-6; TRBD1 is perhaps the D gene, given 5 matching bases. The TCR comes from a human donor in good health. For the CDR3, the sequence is CASSFSGEGNSPLHF. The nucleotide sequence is TGTGCCAGCAGCTTTTCGGGGGAGGGGAATTCACCCCTCCACTTT.